Below are 23 T cell receptor beta chains sequenced from a single sample in a study of identical twins. Via MiXCR, TCRdb re-called the 5' RACE reads, giving one row per CDR3 protein. The sample has approximately 530,000 distinct CDR3 sequences; under 25% are singletons. These same records also appear under a second study, on yellow fever vaccine responses in identical twins.

Sequences were obtained from CD4+ T cells sorted from blood. The receptors shown here come from a woman aged 18-29 years in good health.

This clonotype showed up just a few times. The chain has TRBV20-1 and TRBJ2-1; 8 positions agree with TRBD2. With 3 bases clipped from V and 5 bases from J, the junction kept 9 bases outside the gene matches. The CDR3 contains 15 residues. From germline, CDR1 is DFQATT and CDR2 SNEGSKA (reference sequence). The CDR3 region has the DNA TGCAGTGCTAGCGAACCCTTAGCGGGGAACAATGAGCAGTTCTTC. The encoded protein is CSASEPLAGNNEQFF.

This chain uses TRBV28 with TRBJ2-7; a weak D match, TRBD1 (7 bases). Trimming shortened V by 7 bases and J by 0 bases, and 13 bases separated the two germline ends. Per germline, CDR1 MDHEN and CDR2 SYDVKM. The CDR3 is 14 amino acids. CDR3 amino acids: CASNRGGISYEQYF. The CDR3 DNA reads TGTGCCAGCAACAGGGGAGGCATCTCCTACGAGCAGTACTTC.

The chain is built from TRBV2 and TRBJ2-7; 8 nucleotides align to TRBD1. Looked up from germline, CDR1 is SNHLY and CDR2 is FYNNEI. V shed 2 bases and J 2 bases; nucleotides not matched to a gene: 2. This CDR3 is built from 14 residues. CDR3 sequence: CASSESDRAYEQYF. CDR3 DNA: TGTGCCAGCAGTGAATCGGACAGGGCCTACGAGCAGTACTTC.

The chain uses TRBV3-1 and TRBJ2-1; D is ambiguous. V lost 2 bases, J lost 8 bases, and 22 bases lay in between. Germline CDR1 reads LGHDT; CDR2 reads YNNKEL (reference sequence). The CDR3 totals 17 residues. The CDR3 DNA reads TGTGCCAGCAGCCAATCAACCGTTAGGACGACCTTAGATGAGCAGTTCTTC. This sequence encodes CASSQSTVRTTLDEQFF.

A few counts support this clonotype. J is TRBJ2-2 and V is TRBV25-1; no clear D. Trimming took 0 bases from V and 3 from J, leaving 11 bases between them. CDR1 is MGHDK and CDR2 is SYGVNS in the germline V gene. The CDR3 extends over 16 amino acids. The CDR3 DNA reads TGTGCCAGCAGTGAATACCGTGGCAAGGACACCGGGGAGCTGTTTTTT. Translated: CASSEYRGKDTGELFF.

The CDR3 nucleotides read TGTGCCAGCAGGCACGACAACACAGATACGCAGTATTTT. It codes for CASRHDNTDTQYF. The chain combines TRBV7-9 with TRBJ2-3; D not resolved. This CDR3 spans 13 amino acids. V lost 6 bases and J lost 2, with 9 bases in between. Per the germline V gene, CDR1 is SEHNR and CDR2 is FQNEAQ (reference sequence).

The chain has TRBV20-1 and TRBJ1-4; D unresolved. Germline CDR1 and CDR2: DFQATT and SNEGSKA (reference sequence). The ends were cut back, 3 bases at V and 4 bases at J, with 9 bases in the middle. The CDR3 length is 13 residues. CDR3 coding DNA: TGCAGTGCTAGGGACGTGAATAATGAAAAACTGTTTTTT. It is translated as CSARDVNNEKLFF.

In this sample, this clonotype turned up a few times. This chain joins TRBV11-2 and TRBJ1-6; D uncertain. V lost 2 bases and J 7 bases, leaving 9 bases between the germline ends. In germline, CDR1 is SGHAT, CDR2 FQNNGV. The CDR3 is 14 amino acids. In DNA form, the CDR3 reads TGTGCCAGCAGCTTAATGTTGGGGAATTCACCCCTCCACTTT. Encoded protein: CASSLMLGNSPLHF.

The J gene is TRBJ2-7, the V gene TRBV28; TRBD2 matches 7 bases. The germline V gene has CDR1 MDHEN and CDR2 SYDVKM. The CDR3 consists of 14 residues. With 3 bases clipped from V and 9 bases from J, the junction kept 11 bases outside the gene matches. In nucleotides, the CDR3 is TGTGCCAGCAGTTTGTCCGCATGGGGGGGAGTGCAGTACGTC. Translated, it gives CASSLSAWGGVQYV.

The CDR3 loop reads CATSRSQREDNEQFF. The CDR3 bases are TGTGCCACCAGCAGATCTCAGCGGGAGGACAATGAGCAGTTCTTC. This chain joins TRBV15 and TRBJ2-1; 9 nucleotides line up with TRBD2. The CDR3 has 15 amino acids. V shed 2 bases, J shed 5 bases, and the junction held 4 bases outside the gene matches. In germline, CDR1 is LNHNV, CDR2 YYDKDF (reference sequence).

This clonotype was counted between two and nine times. The rearrangement joins TRBV6-1 to TRBJ2-7; D is undetermined. This CDR3 has 15 amino acids. V was clipped by 7 bases and J by 1 base, with 17 bases between them. CDR1 is MNHNS and CDR2 is SASEGT in the germline V gene. CDR3 sequence (DNA): TGTGCCAGCACCTCAACCGGACGGAAATCCTACGAGCAGTACTTC. Translated: CASTSTGRKSYEQYF.

This clonotype was detected many times. The chain couples TRBV18 to TRBJ1-1, with D possibly being TRBD1 (6 bases). V lost 1 base to trimming and J lost 1 base, with 13 bases between them. The germline V gene has CDR1 KGHSH and CDR2 LQKENI. The CDR3 has 16 amino acids. The CDR3 DNA sequence: TGTGCCAGCTCACCACTGTCGGGGACATCGAACACTGAAGCTTTCTTT. This gives the protein CASSPLSGTSNTEAFF. Full variable domain (outside the CDR3, taken from reference TRBV18 and TRBJ1-1): NAGVMQNPRHLVRRRGQEARLRCSPMKGHSHVYWYRQLPEEGLKFMVYLQKENIIDESGMPKERFSAEFPKEGPSILRIQQVVRGDSAAYFCASSPLSGTSNTEAFFGQGTRLTVV.

This chain uses TRBV7-3 with TRBJ2-3; D might be TRBD2 (6 bases). CDR1 is SGHTA, CDR2 FQGTGA, per germline. This CDR3 comprises 15 residues. The V gene lost 1 base and the J gene lost 4 bases, with 12 bases spanning the gap. The CDR3, as DNA: TGTGCCAGCAGCTTAATCCCCGGGAGTGCAGATACGCAGTATTTT. This gives the protein CASSLIPGSADTQYF.

This chain links TRBV20-1 with TRBJ2-1; D unclear. V lost 0 bases to trimming and J lost 6 bases, with 15 bases between them. Germline CDR1 reads DFQATT; CDR2 reads SNEGSKA (reference sequence). This CDR3 contains 15 residues. The CDR3 protein is CSAREKGPRANEQFF. The CDR3 region has the DNA TGCAGTGCTAGAGAGAAAGGCCCTCGGGCCAATGAGCAGTTCTTC.

This clonotype was detected only a few times. This rearrangement joins TRBV5-1 to TRBJ2-3; maybe TRBD2 (7 bases). The CDR3 length is 16 residues. The germline CDR1 and CDR2 sequences are SGHRS and YFSETQ. V lost 2 bases, J lost 4 bases, and 17 bases lay in between. CDR3 sequence: CASSLGWRGGPDTQYF. The CDR3 DNA reads TGCGCCAGCAGCTTAGGTTGGAGGGGGGGGCCAGATACGCAGTATTTT. The full variable domain, with the rest looked up from reference TRBV5-1 and TRBJ2-3, is KAGVTQTPRYLIKTRGQQVTLSCSPISGHRSVSWYQQTPGQGLQFLFEYFSETQRNKGNFPGRFSGRQFSNSRSEMNVSTLELGDSALYLCASSLGWRGGPDTQYFGPGTRLTVL.

This rearrangement joins TRBV5-6 to TRBJ2-3, with D possibly being TRBD1 or TRBD2 (6 bases each). CDR3 length: 13 residues. Deletions cut 3 bases from V and 8 bases from J, with 13 bases between. The germline CDR1 and CDR2 sequences are SGHDT and YYEEEE. The CDR3 DNA sequence: TGTGCCAGCAGCTCGGGGGCTGGAGTTACGCAGTATTTT. It encodes CASSSGAGVTQYF.

This clonotype was counted a few times. This chain uses TRBV5-6 with TRBJ2-1; tentatively, D is TRBD2 (5 bases). Germline-derived CDR1 and CDR2 are SGHDT and YYEEEE. The CDR3 loop spans 16 amino acids. Trimming cost V 6 bases and J 2 bases, with 18 bases left between them. CDR3 sequence reads: CASKVERGRAYNEQFF. In nucleotides, the CDR3 is TGTGCCAGCAAAGTGGAACGGGGAAGGGCCTACAATGAGCAGTTCTTC.

This clonotype occurred a few times. The chain uses TRBV25-1 and TRBJ1-3; a weak D match, TRBD1 (5 bases). V was shortened by 4 bases and J by 0 bases, with 7 bases between the two germline ends. The CDR3 contains 14 residues. Germline V gene sequence: CDR1 MGHDK, CDR2 SYGVNS. CDR3 in amino acids: CASSAQGSGNTIYF. CDR3 DNA: TGTGCCAGCAGTGCCCAGGGCTCTGGAAACACCATATATTTT.

The chain carries TRBV12-3 or TRBV12-4 and TRBJ2-2, with 7 bases aligning to TRBD2. The length of the CDR3 is 16 residues. V lost 6 bases and J lost 7; bases outside the gene matches: 14. In DNA form, the CDR3 reads TGTGCCAGCAGCGCCAAGCGGGAACGACCGGTCGGGGAGCTGTTTTTT. It encodes CASSAKRERPVGELFF.

This clonotype was counted only a few times. V is TRBV12-3 or TRBV12-4 and J is TRBJ1-1; 9 bases fit TRBD1. The CDR3 spans 16 residues. J was trimmed by 0 bases and V by 6 bases; bases with no gene match: 8. The CDR3 DNA reads as TGTGCCAGCAGACCCTCCGGGACAGGGATGAACACTGAAGCTTTCTTT. This translates into CASRPSGTGMNTEAFF.

This CDR3 reads CSGQGSKNIQYF. The CDR3 DNA reads as TGCAGTGGGCAGGGGTCCAAAAACATTCAGTACTTC. The chain employs TRBV20-1 and TRBJ2-4, with D maybe TRBD1 (6 bases). The CDR3 length is 12 residues. Germline lookup yields CDR1 DFQATT and CDR2 SNEGSKA (reference sequence). V was clipped by 7 bases and J by 2 bases, with 9 bases between them.

The rearrangement uses TRBV12-3 or TRBV12-4 and TRBJ2-2; D possibly corresponds to TRBD2 (6 bases). V was trimmed by 5 bases and J by 7 bases, leaving 14 bases between them. The CDR3 covers 14 residues. In DNA form, the CDR3 reads TGTGCCAGCAGTGCGGACTACGGCCACGGGGAGCTGTTTTTT. This codes for CASSADYGHGELFF.

The table lists this clonotype with many counts. The chain is built from TRBV25-1 and TRBJ2-6, with a weak D call TRBD1 (5 bases). The CDR3 is 14 amino acids. Germline V gene lookup returns CDR1 MGHDK and CDR2 SYGVNS. The V end was cut by 5 bases, the J end by 1 base, with 6 bases between. The CDR3 DNA reads as TGTGCCAGCAGTAGGGGATCTGGGGCCAACGTCCTGACTTTC. As protein: CASSRGSGANVLTF.